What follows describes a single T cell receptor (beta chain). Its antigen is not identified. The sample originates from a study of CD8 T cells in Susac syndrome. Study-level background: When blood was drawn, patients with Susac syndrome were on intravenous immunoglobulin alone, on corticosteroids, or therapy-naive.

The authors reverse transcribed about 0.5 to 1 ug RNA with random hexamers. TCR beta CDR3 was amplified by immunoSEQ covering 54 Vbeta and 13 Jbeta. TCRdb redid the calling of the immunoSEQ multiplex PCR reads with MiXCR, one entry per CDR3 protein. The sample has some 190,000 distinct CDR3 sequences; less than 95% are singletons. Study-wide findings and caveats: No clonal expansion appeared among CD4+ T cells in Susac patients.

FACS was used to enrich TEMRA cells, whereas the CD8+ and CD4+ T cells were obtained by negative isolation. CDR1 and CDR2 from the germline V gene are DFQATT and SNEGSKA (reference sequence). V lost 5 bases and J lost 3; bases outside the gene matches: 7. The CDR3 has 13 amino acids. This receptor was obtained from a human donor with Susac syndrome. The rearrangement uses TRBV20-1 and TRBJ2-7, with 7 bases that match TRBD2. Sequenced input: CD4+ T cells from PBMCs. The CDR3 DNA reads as TGCAGTGCTCTTCCGACTAGCCGCTACGAGCAGTACTTC. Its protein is CSALPTSRYEQYF.